One sample yielded the 8 T cell receptor beta chains listed below, sequenced in a study of T cells in Graves' hyperthyroidism and ophthalmopathy. RNA transcripts gave rise to amplified TCR beta CDR3 regions. Using the HTBI primer set, a first-round RT-PCR was run on the TCR CDR3. TCRdb redid the calling of the multiplex PCR reads with MiXCR, one entry per CDR3 protein. The table has 700,000 to 850,000 distinct CDR3 sequences, 30% to 40% seen once. Sequenced sample: blood. These TCRs come from a middle-aged woman with Graves' hyperthyroidism.

The gene calls are TRBV30 and TRBJ1-1; perhaps TRBD1 as D (5 bases). V lost 2 bases and J 0 bases, leaving 13 bases between the germline ends. There are 15 residues in the CDR3. Germline V gene data show CDR1 as GTSNPN and CDR2 as SVGIG (reference sequence). The CDR3 DNA is TGTGCCTGGAGTCCCCCCGACAGCATGAACACTGAAGCTTTCTTT. Protein product: CAWSPPDSMNTEAFF.

This clonotype has at least ten counts. V usage is TRBV24-1 and J usage is TRBJ2-7; TRBD2 matches 8 bases. Trimming took 4 bases from V and 7 from J; bases not matched to a gene: 2. In germline, CDR1 is KGHDR, CDR2 SFDVKD. The CDR3 spans 12 residues. The CDR3 coding sequence is TGTGCCACCAGTGAGGGCGGGAGGGAGCAGTACTTC. This codes for CATSEGGREQYF.

The chain combines TRBV6-5 with TRBJ1-5; D unresolved. Trimming took 0 bases from V and 3 from J, leaving 18 bases between them. The germline V gene encodes CDR1 MNHEY and CDR2 SVGAGI. The CDR3 has 18 amino acids. The CDR3 nucleotides read TGTGCCAGCAGTTACTCGAGGCAGGAAGAGGGCCTCAATCAGCCCCAGCATTTT. Translated: CASSYSRQEEGLNQPQHF.

Remarks on this clonotype: A read error may produce the germline difference seen at one junction end. This chain connects TRBV7-3 to TRBJ1-4; D is uncertain. Germline lookup yields CDR1 SGHTA and CDR2 FQGTGA. The CDR3 extends over 16 amino acids. In DNA form, the CDR3 reads TGCGCCAGCAGCCCCCTTCCAGGACCATTTAATGAAAAACTGTTTTTT. It yields the protein CASSPLPGPFNEKLFF.

This clonotype has at least ten counts. The V and J genes are TRBV10-2 and TRBJ1-2; 7 bases are shared with TRBD1. From germline, CDR1 is WSHSY and CDR2 SAAADI. The CDR3 runs 17 residues. Trimming at V came to 3 bases and at J to 2 bases, leaving 12 bases not matched to a gene. For the CDR3, the DNA is TGCGCCAGCAGTGATACCGGGACAGACTCCGAAAACTATGGCTACACCTTC. Protein sequence: CASSDTGTDSENYGYTF.

The genes are TRBV7-2 and TRBJ2-7, with D tentatively TRBD2 (5 bases). This CDR3 comprises 13 residues. Per germline, CDR1 SGHTA and CDR2 FQGNSA. Trimming took 9 bases from V and 7 from J, leaving 19 bases between them. CDR3 protein: CASAREGYNEQYF. CDR3 nucleotide sequence: TGTGCCAGTGCCCGGGAAGGGTACAATGAGCAGTACTTC.

This clonotype is a singleton in its sample. A much more abundant neighbour one base away suggests this may be a read error. This is likely a read error, given that the CDR3 carries no conserved phenylalanine or tryptophan at its end. Here the CDR3 reads CATSREPGKKNTEAFL. CDR3 DNA: TGTGCCACCAGCAGAGAACCGGGTAAAAAGAACACTGAAGCTTTCCTT. The chain is built from TRBV15 and TRBJ1-1, with unresolved D. From germline, CDR1 is LNHNV and CDR2 YYDKDF (reference sequence). V lost 0 bases and J 1 base, leaving 12 bases between the germline ends. The CDR3 totals 16 residues.

This clonotype turned up a few times. This chain connects TRBV4-1 to TRBJ1-2; no definite D call. V was cut by 3 bases and J by 0 bases, with 11 bases left in between. The CDR3 consists of 15 residues. CDR1 MGHRA and CDR2 YSYEKL come from the germline V gene. The CDR3 coding sequence is TGCGCCAGCAGCCAGGAGGCAGGTCCTAACTATGGCTACACCTTC. It translates to CASSQEAGPNYGYTF.